This record looks at one T cell receptor beta chain sequence and its context. Its antigen is undetermined. Germline trimming cut 5 bases from V and 9 bases from J; bases unmatched to any gene: 7. The CDR3 is 13 amino acids. Germline CDR1 and CDR2: GTSNPN and SVGIG (reference sequence). A single record per CDR3 protein comes from TCRdb applying MiXCR to the 5' RACE reads. Of 300,000 to 400,000 distinct CDR3 sequences listed, roughly 8.7% are singletons. This entry comes from a study of T cells after yellow fever vaccination. Whole-study results and caveats: Reappearance after the booster was seen for most primary-vaccination clones, at 95% to 97% CD4 and 70% to 90% CD8.

This sample comprised PBMCs, obtained on the day of the first yellow fever vaccination. J is TRBJ1-6 and V is TRBV30; 7 positions agree with TRBD1. This TCR was recovered from a man between 18 and 29 years old who received the YFV17D yellow fever vaccine. CDR3 sequence: CAWGKDRASPLHF. The CDR3 bases are TGTGCCTGGGGCAAAGACAGGGCTTCACCCCTCCACTTT. Supplemented by reference TRBV30 and TRBJ1-6, the full variable domain reads SQTIHQWPATLVQPVGSPLSLECTVEGTSNPNLYWYRQAAGRGLQLLFYSVGIGQISSEVPQNLSASRPQDRQFILSSKKLLLSDSGFYLCAWGKDRASPLHFGNGTRLTVT.